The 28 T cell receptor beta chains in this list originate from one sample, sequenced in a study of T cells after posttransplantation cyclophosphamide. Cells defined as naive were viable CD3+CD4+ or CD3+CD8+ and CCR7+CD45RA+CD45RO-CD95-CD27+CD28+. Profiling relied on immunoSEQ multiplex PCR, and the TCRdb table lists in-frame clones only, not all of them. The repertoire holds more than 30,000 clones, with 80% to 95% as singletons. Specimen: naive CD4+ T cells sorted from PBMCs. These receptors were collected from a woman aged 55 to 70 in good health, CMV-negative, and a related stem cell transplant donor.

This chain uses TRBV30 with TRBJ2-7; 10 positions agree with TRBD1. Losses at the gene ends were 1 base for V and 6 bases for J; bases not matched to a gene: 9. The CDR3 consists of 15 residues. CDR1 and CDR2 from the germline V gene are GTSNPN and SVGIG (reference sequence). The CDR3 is CAWSGGGTGAGEQYF. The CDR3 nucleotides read TGTGCCTGGAGTGGAGGGGGGACAGGGGCGGGCGAGCAGTACTTC.

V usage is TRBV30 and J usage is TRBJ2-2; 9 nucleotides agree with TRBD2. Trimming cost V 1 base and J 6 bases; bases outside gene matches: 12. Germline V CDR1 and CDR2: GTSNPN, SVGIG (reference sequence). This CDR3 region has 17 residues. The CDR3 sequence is CAWSAQGLAGFAGELFF. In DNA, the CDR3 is TGTGCCTGGAGTGCCCAAGGGCTAGCGGGATTCGCCGGGGAGCTGTTTTTT.

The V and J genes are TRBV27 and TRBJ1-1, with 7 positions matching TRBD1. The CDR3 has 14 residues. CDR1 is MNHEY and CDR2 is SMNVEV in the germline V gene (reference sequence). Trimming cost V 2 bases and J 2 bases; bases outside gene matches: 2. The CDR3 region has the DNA TGTGCCAGCAGTTTAAGGGGGCTCAACACTGAAGCTTTCTTT. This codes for CASSLRGLNTEAFF.

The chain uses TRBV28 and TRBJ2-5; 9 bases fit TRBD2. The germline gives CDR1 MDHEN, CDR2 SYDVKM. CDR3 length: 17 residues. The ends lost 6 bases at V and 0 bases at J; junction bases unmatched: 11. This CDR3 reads CASSILRLAGNQETQYF. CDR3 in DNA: TGTGCCAGCAGCATCCTGAGGCTAGCGGGGAACCAAGAGACCCAGTACTTC.

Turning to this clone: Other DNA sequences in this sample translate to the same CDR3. The CDR3, as DNA: TGCGCCAGCAGCCCCGGGACAGGCGGGGGCTACACCTTC. The encoded protein is CASSPGTGGGYTF. The chain links TRBV5-1 to TRBJ1-2, with 8 bases fitting TRBD1. J was trimmed by 8 bases and V by 4 bases; bases with no gene match: 7. CDR3 length: 13 amino acids. The germline gives CDR1 SGHRS, CDR2 YFSETQ.

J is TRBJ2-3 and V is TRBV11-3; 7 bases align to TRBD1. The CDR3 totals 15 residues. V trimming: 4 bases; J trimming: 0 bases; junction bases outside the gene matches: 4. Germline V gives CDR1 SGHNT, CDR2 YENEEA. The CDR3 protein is CASSWGQTSTDTQYF. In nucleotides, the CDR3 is TGTGCCAGCAGCTGGGGACAGACTAGCACAGATACGCAGTATTTT.

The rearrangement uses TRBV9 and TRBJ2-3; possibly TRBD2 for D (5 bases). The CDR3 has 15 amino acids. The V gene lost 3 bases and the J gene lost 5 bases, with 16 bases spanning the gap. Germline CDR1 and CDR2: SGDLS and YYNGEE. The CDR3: CASSARRGGGDTQYF. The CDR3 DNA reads TGTGCCAGCAGCGCACGCAGAGGTGGAGGAGATACGCAGTATTTT.

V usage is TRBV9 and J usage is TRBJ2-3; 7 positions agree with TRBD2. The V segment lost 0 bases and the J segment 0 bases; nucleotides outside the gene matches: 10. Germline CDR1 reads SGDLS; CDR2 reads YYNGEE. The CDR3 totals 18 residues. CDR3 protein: CASSVVGGRFTSTDTQYF. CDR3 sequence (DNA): TGTGCCAGCAGCGTAGTGGGGGGGAGATTTACTAGCACAGATACGCAGTATTTT.

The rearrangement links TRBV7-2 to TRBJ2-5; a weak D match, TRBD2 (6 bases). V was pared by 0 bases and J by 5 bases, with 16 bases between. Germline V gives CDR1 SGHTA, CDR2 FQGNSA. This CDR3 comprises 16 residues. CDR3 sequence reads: CASSLAGASRGETQYF. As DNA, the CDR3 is TGTGCCAGCAGCTTAGCGGGAGCTAGCCGGGGGGAGACCCAGTACTTC. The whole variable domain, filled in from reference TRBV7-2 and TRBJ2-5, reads GAGVSQSPSNKVTEKGKDVELRCDPISGHTALYWYRQSLGQGLEFLIYFQGNSAPDKSGLPSDRFSAERTGGSVSTLTIQRTQQEDSAVYLCASSLAGASRGETQYFGPGTRLLVL.

In DNA form, the CDR3 reads TGTGCCAGCGCCTCTGTAGCGACCTATAACGAGCAGTACTTC. This translates into CASASVATYNEQYF. The chain has TRBV18 and TRBJ2-7; perhaps TRBD2 as D (5 bases). The CDR3 consists of 14 residues. CDR1 and CDR2 from the germline V gene are KGHSH and LQKENI. Trimming left V 8 bases short and J 5 bases short, with 19 bases between.

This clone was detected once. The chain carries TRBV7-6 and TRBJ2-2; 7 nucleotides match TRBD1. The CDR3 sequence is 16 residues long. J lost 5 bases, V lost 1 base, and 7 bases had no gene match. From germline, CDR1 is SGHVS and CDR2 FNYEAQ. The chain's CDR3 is CASSLDSGQRTGELFF. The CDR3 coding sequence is TGTGCCAGCAGCTTAGATTCGGGACAGAGAACCGGGGAGCTGTTTTTT.

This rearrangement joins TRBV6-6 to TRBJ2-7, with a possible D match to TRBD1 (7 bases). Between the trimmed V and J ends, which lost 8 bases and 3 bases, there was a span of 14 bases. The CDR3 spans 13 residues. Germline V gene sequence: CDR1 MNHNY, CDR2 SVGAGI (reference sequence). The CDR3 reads CASAGQSFYEQYF. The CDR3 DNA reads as TGTGCCAGCGCGGGACAGAGCTTCTACGAGCAGTACTTC.

CDR3: CASLYTTANTEAFF. The DNA for the CDR3 is TGTGCCAGCCTCTATACTACGGCAAACACTGAAGCTTTCTTT. This chain joins TRBV11-3 and TRBJ1-1; D remains ambiguous. Trimming took 8 bases from V and 2 from J, leaving 15 bases between them. Germline V gene lookup returns CDR1 SGHNT and CDR2 YENEEA. The CDR3 consists of 14 residues.

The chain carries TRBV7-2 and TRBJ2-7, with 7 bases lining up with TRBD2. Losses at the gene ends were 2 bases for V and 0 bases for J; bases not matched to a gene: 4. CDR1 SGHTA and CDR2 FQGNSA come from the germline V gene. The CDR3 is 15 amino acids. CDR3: CASSLTGGYSYEQYF. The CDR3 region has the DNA TGTGCCAGCAGCTTAACCGGGGGGTACTCCTACGAGCAGTACTTC.

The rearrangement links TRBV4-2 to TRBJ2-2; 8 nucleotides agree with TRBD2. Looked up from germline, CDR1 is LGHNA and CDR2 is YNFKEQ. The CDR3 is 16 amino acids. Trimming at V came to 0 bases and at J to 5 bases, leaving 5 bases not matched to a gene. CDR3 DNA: TGTGCCAGCAGCCAAGATTCCGGGAGGGGTACCGGGGAGCTGTTTTTT. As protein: CASSQDSGRGTGELFF.

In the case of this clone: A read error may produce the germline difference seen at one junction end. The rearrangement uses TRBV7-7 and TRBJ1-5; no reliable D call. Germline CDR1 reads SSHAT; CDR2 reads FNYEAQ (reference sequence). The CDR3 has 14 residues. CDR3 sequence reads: CASSHSGVNQPQHF. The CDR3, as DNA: TGTGCTAGCAGCCACTCCGGGGTCAATCAGCCCCAGCATTTT.

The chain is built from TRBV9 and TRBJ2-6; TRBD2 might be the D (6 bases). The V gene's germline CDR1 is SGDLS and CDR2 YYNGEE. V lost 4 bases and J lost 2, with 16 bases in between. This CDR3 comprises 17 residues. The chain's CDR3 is CASSPPVAGPGANVLTF. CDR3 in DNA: TGTGCCAGCAGCCCCCCGGTGGCGGGGCCTGGGGCCAACGTCCTGACTTTC.

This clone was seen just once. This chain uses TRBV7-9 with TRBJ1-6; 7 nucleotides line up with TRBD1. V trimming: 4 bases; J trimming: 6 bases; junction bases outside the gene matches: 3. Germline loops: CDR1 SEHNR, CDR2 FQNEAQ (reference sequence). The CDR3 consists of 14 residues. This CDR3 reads CASSWGQINSPLHF. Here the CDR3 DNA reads TGTGCCAGCAGCTGGGGACAGATTAATTCACCCCTCCACTTT. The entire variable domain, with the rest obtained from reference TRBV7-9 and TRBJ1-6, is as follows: DTGVSQNPRHKITKRGQNVTFRCDPISEHNRLYWYRQTLGQGPEFLTYFQNEAQLEKSRLLSDRFSAERPKGSFSTLEIQRTEQGDSAMYLCASSWGQINSPLHFGNGTRLTVT.

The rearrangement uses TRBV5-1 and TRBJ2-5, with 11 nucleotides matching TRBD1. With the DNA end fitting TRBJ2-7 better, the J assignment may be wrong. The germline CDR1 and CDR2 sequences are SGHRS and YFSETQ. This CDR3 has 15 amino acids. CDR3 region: CASSYGDRGSYEQYF. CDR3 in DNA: TGCGCCAGCAGCTATGGGGACAGGGGGTCTTACGAGCAGTACTTC.

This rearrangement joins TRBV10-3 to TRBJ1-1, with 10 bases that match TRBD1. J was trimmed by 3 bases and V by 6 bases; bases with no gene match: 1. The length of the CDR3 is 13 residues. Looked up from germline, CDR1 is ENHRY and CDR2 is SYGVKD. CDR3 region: CAIRGQGDTEAFF. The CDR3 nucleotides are TGTGCCATCAGAGGACAGGGGGACACTGAAGCTTTCTTT.

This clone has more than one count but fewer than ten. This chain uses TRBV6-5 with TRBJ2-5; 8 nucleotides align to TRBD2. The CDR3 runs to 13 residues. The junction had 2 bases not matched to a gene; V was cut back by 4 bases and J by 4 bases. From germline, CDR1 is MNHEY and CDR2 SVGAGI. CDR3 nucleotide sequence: TGTGCCAGCAGTTGGGCGGGGGGAGAGACCCAGTACTTC. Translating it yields CASSWAGGETQYF.

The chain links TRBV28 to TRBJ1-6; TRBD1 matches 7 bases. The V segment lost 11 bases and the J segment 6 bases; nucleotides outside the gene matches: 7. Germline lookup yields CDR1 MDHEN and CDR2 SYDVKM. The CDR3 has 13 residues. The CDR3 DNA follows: TGTGCCGGCAAGGGACAGTTTAATTCACCCCTCCACTTT. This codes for CAGKGQFNSPLHF.

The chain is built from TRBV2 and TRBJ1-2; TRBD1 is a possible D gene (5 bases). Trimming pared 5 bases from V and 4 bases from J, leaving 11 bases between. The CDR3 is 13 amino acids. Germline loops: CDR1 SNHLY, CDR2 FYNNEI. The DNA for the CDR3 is TGTGCCAGCAGTCAACAGGCCTCCTATGGCTACACCTTC. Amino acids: CASSQQASYGYTF.

The CDR3 coding sequence is TGTGCCAGCAGCTCAGACAGGGACCTCTACGAGCAGTACTTC. It codes for CASSSDRDLYEQYF. The J gene is TRBJ2-7, the V gene TRBV5-8, with 7 bases identical to TRBD1. V was clipped by 3 bases and J by 3 bases; unmatched bases: 6. The CDR3 is made up of 14 amino acids. CDR1 and CDR2 (germline): SGHTS, YDEGEE.

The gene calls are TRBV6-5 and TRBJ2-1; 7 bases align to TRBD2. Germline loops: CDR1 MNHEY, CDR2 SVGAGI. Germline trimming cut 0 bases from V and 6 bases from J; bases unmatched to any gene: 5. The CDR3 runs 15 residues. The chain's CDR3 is CASSYSTRESNEQFF. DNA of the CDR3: TGTGCCAGCAGTTACTCGACGCGGGAGAGCAATGAGCAGTTCTTC.

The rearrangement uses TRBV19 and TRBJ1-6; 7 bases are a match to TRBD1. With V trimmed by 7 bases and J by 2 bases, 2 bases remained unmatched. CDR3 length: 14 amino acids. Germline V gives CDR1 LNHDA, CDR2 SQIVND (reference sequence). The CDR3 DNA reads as TGTGCCAGTACGACAGGGACCTATAATTCACCCCTCCACTTT. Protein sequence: CASTTGTYNSPLHF.

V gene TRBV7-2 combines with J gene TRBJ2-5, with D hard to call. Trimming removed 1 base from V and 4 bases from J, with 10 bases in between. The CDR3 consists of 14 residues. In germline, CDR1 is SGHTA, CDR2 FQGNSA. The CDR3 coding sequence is TGTGCCAGCAGCTTAGGGTTCGGTTCAGAGACCCAGTACTTC. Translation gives CASSLGFGSETQYF.

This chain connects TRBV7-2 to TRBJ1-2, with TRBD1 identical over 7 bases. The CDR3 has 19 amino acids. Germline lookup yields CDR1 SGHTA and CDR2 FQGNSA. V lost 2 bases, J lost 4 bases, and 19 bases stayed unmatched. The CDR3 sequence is CASSLRVGLGGADVYGYTF. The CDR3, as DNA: TGTGCCAGCAGCTTAAGGGTGGGGTTAGGGGGCGCGGACGTCTATGGCTACACCTTC.